This T cell receptor (beta chain) appears in the sequencing data of a study of Ad26.COV2.S vaccination and SARS-CoV-2 variants. Whole-study context: In the study, Ad26.COV2.S was injected intramuscularly once, or twice 56 days apart.

This CDR3 has 12 amino acids. CDR1 and CDR2 (germline): MNHEY, SVGAGI. Trimming took off 7 bases at V and 1 base at J, with 7 bases between the two ends. Study-wide results and limits: Reportedly, spike-specific CD8+ and CD4+ T cell responses achieved substantial breadth once vaccination had taken place.

Assay used: immunoSEQ multiplex PCR; TCRdb lists only in-frame clones, some missing. This sample has 400,000 or so clones, with approximately 91% found just once. In regard to this clone: Its specificity is not known.

Treatment noted: roughly 18 received Ad26.COV2.S at low or high dose, single or two shots; about five received placebo; per-sample allocation not given. The samples date from day 63 after the first vaccine or placebo injection. This chain connects TRBV6-5 to TRBJ1-1; D is unresolved. This specimen consisted of peripheral blood, obtained in a trial of Ad26.COV2.S vaccine versus placebo. The receptor comes from a person between 18 and 65 years old who received the Ad26.COV2.S COVID-19 vaccine or a placebo. The CDR3 region has the DNA TGTGCCAGCATCGAGAAGAACACTGAAGCTTTCTTT. Translation: CASIEKNTEAFF.